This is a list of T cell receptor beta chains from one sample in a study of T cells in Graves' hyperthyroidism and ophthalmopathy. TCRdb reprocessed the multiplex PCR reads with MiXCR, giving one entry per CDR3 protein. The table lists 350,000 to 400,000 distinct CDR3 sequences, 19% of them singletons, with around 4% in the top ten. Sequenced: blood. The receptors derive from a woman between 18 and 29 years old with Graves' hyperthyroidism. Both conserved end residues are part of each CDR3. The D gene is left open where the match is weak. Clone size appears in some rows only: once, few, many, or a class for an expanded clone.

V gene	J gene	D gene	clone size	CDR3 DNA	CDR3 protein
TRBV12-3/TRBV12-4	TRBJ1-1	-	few	TGTGCCAGCAGTCCGATGATTATGACTGATGCTTTCTTT	CASSPMIMTDAFF
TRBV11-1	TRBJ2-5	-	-	TGTGCCAGCAGCTTAAGGAGTTTTCGGGGGCTCGAGACCCAGTACTTC	CASSLRSFRGLETQYF
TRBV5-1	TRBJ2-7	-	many	TGCGCCAGCAGCTTCCAGGGGGGCTCCTACGAGCAGTACTTC	CASSFQGGSYEQYF
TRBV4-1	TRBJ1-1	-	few	TGCGCCAGCAGCCAAGTCGTGAACACTGAAGCTTTCTTT	CASSQVVNTEAFF
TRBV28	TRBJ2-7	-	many	TGTGCCAGCAGGACGAGGGGGGCGACAGGGATGGGCTACGAGCAGTACTTC	CASRTRGATGMGYEQYF
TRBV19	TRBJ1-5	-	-	TGTGCCAGTAGTATAGGCTTATTTCAGGGGAACGCCAATCAGCCCCAGCATTTT	CASSIGLFQGNANQPQHF
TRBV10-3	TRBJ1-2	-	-	TGTGCCACCAAATCAGGGAGTGGCTATGGCTACACCTTC	CATKSGSGYGYTF
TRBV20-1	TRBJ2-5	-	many	TGCAGTGCTCAACAGGGGGGGGAGACCCAGTACTTC	CSAQQGGETQYF
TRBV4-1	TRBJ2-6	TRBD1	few	TGCGCCAGCAGCCAAAATCTTTACAGGGGAACCTCTGGGGCCAACGTCCTGACTTTC	CASSQNLYRGTSGANVLTF
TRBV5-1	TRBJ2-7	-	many	TGCGCCAGCAGCTTGTATCGGGCAGAGACCTACGAGCAGTACTTC	CASSLYRAETYEQYF
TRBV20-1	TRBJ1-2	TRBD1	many	TGCAGTGCTGGGTCAGACAGGGAGGAGAAGGGCTACACCTTC	CSAGSDREEKGYTF
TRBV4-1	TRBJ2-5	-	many	TGCGCCAGCAGCGATATGGGTCTGGGGCTAGCGAAAGAGACCCAGTACTTC	CASSDMGLGLAKETQYF
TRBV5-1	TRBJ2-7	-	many	TGCGCCAGCAGCTTGGCTCAAGGGAGGACACGCTACGAGCAGTACTTC	CASSLAQGRTRYEQYF
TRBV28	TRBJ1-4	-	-	TGTGCCAGCAGTTCCCCCGGGTGGGCCAGGGGTAATGAAAAACTGTTTTTT	CASSSPGWARGNEKLFF
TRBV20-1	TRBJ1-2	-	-	TGCAGTGCTAGCGGTCCTTTTAACTATGGCTACACCTTC	CSASGPFNYGYTF
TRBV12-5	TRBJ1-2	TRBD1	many	TGTGCTAGTGGTTTGGTGGGGTCGGGGACAGTCTATGGCTACACCTTC	CASGLVGSGTVYGYTF
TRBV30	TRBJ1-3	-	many	TGTGCCCGTTTACTCGGTGGAAACACCATATATTTT	CARLLGGNTIYF
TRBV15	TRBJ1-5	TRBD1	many	TGTGCCACCAGCCTCACCGGGACAGGGAATCAGCCCCAGCATTTT	CATSLTGTGNQPQHF
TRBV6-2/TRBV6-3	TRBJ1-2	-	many	TGTGCCAGCAGTCCGGCGGGGCGCGATGGCTACACCTTC	CASSPAGRDGYTF
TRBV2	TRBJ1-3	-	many	TGTGCCAGCAGTCCGGGATTCGGAAACACCATATATTTT	CASSPGFGNTIYF
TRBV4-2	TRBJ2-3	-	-	TGTGCCAGCAGCGCCTTGTGGGACACAGATACGCAGTATTTT	CASSALWDTDTQYF
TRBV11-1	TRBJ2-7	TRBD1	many	TGTGCCAGCACTAACCGAGGACAGGGGGCGGGCGAGCAGTACTTC	CASTNRGQGAGEQYF
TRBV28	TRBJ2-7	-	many	TGTGCCAGCAGTTCCGGGGAAATCGGCGCCTACGAGCAGTACTTC	CASSSGEIGAYEQYF
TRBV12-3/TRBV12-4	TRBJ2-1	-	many	TGTGCCAGCCTTATTCGGACCCGGCCTAATGAGCAGTTCTTC	CASLIRTRPNEQFF
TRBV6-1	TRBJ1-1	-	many	TGTGCCAGCAGAGACCTTCGGGCAGGGATGAACACTGAAGCTTTCTTT	CASRDLRAGMNTEAFF
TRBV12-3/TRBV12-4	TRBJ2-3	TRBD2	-	TGTGCCAGCAGTTTAGAAGCTAGCGGGGGGTACGGAGATACGCAGTATTTT	CASSLEASGGYGDTQYF
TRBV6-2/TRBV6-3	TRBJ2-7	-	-	TGTGCCAGCTCGCCCAACCGGGCAGGGTCGTTAGTGGCCCTCGGCGAGCAGTACTTC	CASSPNRAGSLVALGEQYF
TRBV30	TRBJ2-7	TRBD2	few	TGTGCCTGGAGCAAAGCGGGGGGGCCCGGCTACGAGCAGTACTTC	CAWSKAGGPGYEQYF
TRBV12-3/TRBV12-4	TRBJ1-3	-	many	TGTGCCAGCAGTCCCAGGTTGGACCCTGGAAACACCATATATTTT	CASSPRLDPGNTIYF
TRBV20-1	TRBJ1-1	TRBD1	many	TGCAGTGCTAGAGATCCTGGACAGGGGATGGAAAGTAACACTGAAGCTTTCTTT	CSARDPGQGMESNTEAFF
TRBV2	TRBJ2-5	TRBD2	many	TGTGCCAGCAGTCGGACTAGCGGGGGTGGAGAGACCCAGTACTTC	CASSRTSGGGETQYF
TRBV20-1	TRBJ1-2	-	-	TGCAGTGCTAGAGCAACAGAGCATGGCTACACCTTC	CSARATEHGYTF
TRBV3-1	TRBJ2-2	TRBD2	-	TGTGCCAGCAGCCCCGGGGGGGCCCGCACCGGGGAGCTGTTTTTT	CASSPGGARTGELFF
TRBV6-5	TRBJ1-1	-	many	TGTGCCAGCAGTTACTCGAAAAGGTTGGGGGCTGAAGCTTTCTTT	CASSYSKRLGAEAFF
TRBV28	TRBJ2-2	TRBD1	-	TGTGCCAGCAGTATAACCGGGACAGGGGGGGTCGGGGAGCTGTTTTTT	CASSITGTGGVGELFF
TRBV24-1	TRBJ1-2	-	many	TGTGCCACCAGTGACCGCGCCAGGGGTGAGGGGGGCTACACCTTC	CATSDRARGEGGYTF
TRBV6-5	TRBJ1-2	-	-	TGTGCCAGCAGTTACTCGGTGGGGCTGAACTATGGCTACACCTTC	CASSYSVGLNYGYTF
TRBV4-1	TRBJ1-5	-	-	TGCGCCAGCAGCCATGGAATAGGACCCTATAGCAATCAGCCCCAGCATTTT	CASSHGIGPYSNQPQHF
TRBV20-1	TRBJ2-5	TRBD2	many	TGCAGTGCTAGAGATCAGCGGGGGCTCCAAGAGACCCAGTACTTC	CSARDQRGLQETQYF
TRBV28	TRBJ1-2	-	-	TGTGCCAGCAGTTTATCGGCAGGGTATGGCTACACCTTC	CASSLSAGYGYTF
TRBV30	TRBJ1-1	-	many	TGTGCCTGGAGTGTACTTCACAGGGAAGACACTGAAGCTTTCTTT	CAWSVLHREDTEAFF
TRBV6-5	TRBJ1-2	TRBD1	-	TGTGCCAGCAGTTGGGACAGACAATATGGCTACACCTTC	CASSWDRQYGYTF